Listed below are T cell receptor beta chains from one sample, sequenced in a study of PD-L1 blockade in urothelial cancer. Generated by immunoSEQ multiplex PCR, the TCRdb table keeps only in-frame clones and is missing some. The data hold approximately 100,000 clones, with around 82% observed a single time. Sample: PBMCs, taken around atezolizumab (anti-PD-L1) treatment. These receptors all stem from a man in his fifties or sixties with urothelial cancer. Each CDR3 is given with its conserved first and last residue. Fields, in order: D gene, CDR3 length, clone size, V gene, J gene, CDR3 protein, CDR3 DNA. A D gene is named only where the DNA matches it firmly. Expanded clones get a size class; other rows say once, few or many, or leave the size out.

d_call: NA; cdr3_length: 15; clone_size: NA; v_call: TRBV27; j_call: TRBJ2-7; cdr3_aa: CASSLGAGEIYEQYF; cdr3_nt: TGTGCCAGCAGTTTAGGAGCGGGTGAAATCTACGAGCAGTACTTC
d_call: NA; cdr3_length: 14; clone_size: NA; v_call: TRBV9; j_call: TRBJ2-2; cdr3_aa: CASSQSGNTGELFF; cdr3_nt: TGTGCCAGCAGCCAGTCGGGGAACACCGGGGAGCTGTTTTTT
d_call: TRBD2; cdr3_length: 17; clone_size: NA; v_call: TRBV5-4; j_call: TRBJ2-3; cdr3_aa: CASSQDWAGAGGDTQYF; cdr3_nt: TGTGCCAGCAGCCAAGATTGGGCCGGGGCGGGGGGGGATACGCAGTATTTT
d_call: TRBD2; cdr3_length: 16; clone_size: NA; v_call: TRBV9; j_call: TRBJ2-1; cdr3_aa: CASSPRAGVSYNEQFF; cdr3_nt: TGTGCCAGCAGCCCTCGAGCGGGAGTATCCTACAATGAGCAGTTCTTC
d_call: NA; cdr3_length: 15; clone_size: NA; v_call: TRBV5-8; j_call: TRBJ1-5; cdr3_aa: CASSLQGGGNQPQHF; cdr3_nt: TGTGCCAGCAGCCTACAGGGTGGTGGCAATCAGCCCCAGCATTTT
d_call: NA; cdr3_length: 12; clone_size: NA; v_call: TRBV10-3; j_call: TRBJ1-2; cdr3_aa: CAISESKSGYTF; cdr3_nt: TGTGCCATCAGTGAGTCAAAGAGTGGCTACACCTTC
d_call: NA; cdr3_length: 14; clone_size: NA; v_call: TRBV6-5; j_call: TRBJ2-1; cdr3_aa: CASSFLDGNNEQFF; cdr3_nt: TGTGCCAGCAGTTTCCTAGACGGTAACAATGAGCAGTTCTTC
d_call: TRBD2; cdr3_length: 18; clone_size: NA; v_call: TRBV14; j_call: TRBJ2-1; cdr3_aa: CASSQDLFSGGSYNEQFF; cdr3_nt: TGTGCCAGCAGCCAAGATCTTTTTAGCGGGGGCTCCTACAATGAGCAGTTCTTC
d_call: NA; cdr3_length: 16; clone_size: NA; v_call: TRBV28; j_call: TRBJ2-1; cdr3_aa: CASSLRTVVSYNEQFF; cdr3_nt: TGTGCCAGCAGCCTAAGGACAGTCGTCTCCTACAATGAGCAGTTCTTC
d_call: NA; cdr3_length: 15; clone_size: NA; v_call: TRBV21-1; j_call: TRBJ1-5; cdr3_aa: CASSLGQGKREPQHF; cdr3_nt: TGTGCCAGCAGTTTGGGACAGGGGAAAAGGGAGCCCCAGCATTTT
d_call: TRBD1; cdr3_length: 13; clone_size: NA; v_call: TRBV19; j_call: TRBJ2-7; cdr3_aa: CASSTTRGREQYF; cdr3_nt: TGTGCCAGTAGTACCACCAGGGGGCGTGAGCAGTACTTC
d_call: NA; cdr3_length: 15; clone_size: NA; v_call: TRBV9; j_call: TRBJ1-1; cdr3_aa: CASSVNPGMNTEAFF; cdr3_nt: TGTGCCAGCAGCGTAAATCCAGGGATGAACACTGAAGCTTTCTTT
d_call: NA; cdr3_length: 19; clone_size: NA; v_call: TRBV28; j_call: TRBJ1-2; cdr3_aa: CASSLNNGWIRLRDYGYTF; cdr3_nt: TGTGCCAGCAGTTTAAATAATGGGTGGATCAGGCTCAGGGACTATGGCTACACCTTC
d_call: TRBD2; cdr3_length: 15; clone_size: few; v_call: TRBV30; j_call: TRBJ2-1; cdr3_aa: CAWRYRTSGNREQFF; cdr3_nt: TGTGCCTGGAGGTACCGGACTAGCGGGAACCGTGAGCAGTTCTTC
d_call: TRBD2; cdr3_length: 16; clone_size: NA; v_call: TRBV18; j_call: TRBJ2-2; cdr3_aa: CASSPPGSGGTGELFF; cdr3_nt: TGTGCCAGCTCACCACCGGGTAGCGGGGGCACCGGGGAGCTGTTTTTT
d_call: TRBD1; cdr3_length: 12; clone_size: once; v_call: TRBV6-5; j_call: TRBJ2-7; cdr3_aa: CASSRQGGEQYF; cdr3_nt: TGTGCCAGCAGTAGACAGGGGGGCGAGCAGTACTTC
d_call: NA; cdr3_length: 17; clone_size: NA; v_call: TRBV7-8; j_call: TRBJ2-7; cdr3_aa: CASSLAVAAVGSYEQYF; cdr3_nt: TGTGCCAGCAGCCTAGCTGTGGCGGCGGTGGGCTCCTACGAGCAGTACTTC
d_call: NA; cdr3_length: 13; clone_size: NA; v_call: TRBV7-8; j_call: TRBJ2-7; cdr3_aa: CASSTGTDYEQYF; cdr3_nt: TGTGCCAGCAGCACAGGGACGGACTACGAGCAGTACTTC
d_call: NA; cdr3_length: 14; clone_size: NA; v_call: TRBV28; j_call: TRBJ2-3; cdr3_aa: CASSSAGSTDTQYF; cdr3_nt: TGTGCCAGCAGTTCAGCAGGGAGCACAGATACGCAGTATTTT
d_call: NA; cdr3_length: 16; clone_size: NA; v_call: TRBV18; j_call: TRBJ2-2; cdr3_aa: CASSPRGQATTGELFF; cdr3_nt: TGTGCCAGCTCACCTCGTGGGCAGGCAACCACCGGGGAGCTGTTTTTT
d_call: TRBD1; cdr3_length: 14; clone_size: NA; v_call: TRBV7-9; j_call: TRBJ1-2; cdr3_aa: CASSRGQVGYGYTF; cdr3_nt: TGTGCCAGCAGCCGGGGACAGGTTGGGTATGGCTACACCTTC
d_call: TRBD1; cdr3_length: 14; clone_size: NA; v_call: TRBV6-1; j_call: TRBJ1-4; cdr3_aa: CASSQGTTNEKLFF; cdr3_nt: TGTGCCAGCTCACAGGGGACCACTAATGAAAAACTGTTTTTT
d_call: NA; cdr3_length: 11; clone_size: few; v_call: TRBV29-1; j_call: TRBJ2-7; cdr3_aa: CSVEDHTSKYF; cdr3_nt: TGCAGCGTTGAAGATCACACTAGCAAGTACTTC
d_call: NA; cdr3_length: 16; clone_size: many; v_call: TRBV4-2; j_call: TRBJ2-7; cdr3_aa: CASSQDRNRAIYEQYF; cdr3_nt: TGTGCCAGCAGCCAAGATCGGAACAGGGCCATTTACGAGCAGTACTTC
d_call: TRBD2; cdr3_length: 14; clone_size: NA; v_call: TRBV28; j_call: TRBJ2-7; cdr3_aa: CASRLADLTYEQYF; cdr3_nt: TGTGCCAGCCGACTAGCGGACCTAACCTACGAGCAGTACTTC
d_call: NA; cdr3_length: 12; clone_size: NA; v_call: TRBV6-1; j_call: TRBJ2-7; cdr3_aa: CASSRLVYEQYF; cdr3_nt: TGTGCCAGCAGCCGACTAGTCTACGAGCAGTACTTC
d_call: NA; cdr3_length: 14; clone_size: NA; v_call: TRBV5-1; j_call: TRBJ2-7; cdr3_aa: CASSPRGAAYEQYF; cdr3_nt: TGCGCCAGCAGCCCGCGCGGAGCGGCCTACGAGCAGTACTTC
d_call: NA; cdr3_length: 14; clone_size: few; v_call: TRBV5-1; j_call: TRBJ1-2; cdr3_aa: CASSSSLAGEGYTF; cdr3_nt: TGCGCCAGCAGCTCTTCTTTGGCAGGGGAGGGCTACACCTTC
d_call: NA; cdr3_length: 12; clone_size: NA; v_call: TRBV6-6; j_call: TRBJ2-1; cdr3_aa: CASSYSRESTFF; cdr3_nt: TGTGCCAGCAGTTACTCCCGGGAGAGTACGTTCTTC
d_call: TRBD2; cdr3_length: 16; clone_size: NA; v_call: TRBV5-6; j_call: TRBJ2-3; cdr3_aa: CASSPRTSGTGDTQYF; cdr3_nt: TGTGCCAGCAGCCCCCGGACTAGCGGGACGGGAGATACGCAGTATTTT
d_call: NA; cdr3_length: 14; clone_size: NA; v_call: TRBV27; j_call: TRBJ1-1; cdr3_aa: CASSFSQGNTEAFF; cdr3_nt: TGTGCCAGCAGTTTTTCCCAGGGAAACACTGAAGCTTTCTTT
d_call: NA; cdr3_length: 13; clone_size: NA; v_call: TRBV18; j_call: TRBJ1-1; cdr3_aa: CASSAGRDTEAFF; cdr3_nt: TGTGCCAGCTCGGCAGGGAGGGACACTGAAGCTTTCTTT
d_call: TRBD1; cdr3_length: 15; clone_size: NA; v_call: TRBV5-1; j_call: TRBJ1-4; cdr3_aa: CASSLAGTGYEKLFF; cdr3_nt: TGCGCCAGCAGCTTGGCCGGGACAGGGTATGAAAAACTGTTTTTT
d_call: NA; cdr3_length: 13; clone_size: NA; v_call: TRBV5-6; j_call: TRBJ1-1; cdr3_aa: CASSPGRDLEAFF; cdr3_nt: TGTGCCAGCAGCCCGGGTCGGGATTTGGAAGCTTTCTTT
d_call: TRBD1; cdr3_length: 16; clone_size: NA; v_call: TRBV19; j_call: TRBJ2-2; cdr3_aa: CASRPGQGSRTGELFF; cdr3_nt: TGTGCCAGTAGACCGGGACAGGGGTCCCGCACCGGGGAGCTGTTTTTT
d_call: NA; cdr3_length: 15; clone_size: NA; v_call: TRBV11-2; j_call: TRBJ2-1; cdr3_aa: CASSLRSGAYNEQFF; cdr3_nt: TGTGCCAGCAGCTTAAGGAGCGGAGCCTACAATGAGCAGTTCTTC
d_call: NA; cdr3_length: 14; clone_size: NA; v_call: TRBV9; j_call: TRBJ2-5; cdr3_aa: CASSATGLQETQYF; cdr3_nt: TGTGCCAGCAGCGCGACGGGACTTCAAGAGACCCAGTACTTC
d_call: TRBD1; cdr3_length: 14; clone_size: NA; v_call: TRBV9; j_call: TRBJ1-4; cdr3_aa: CASSVGQGGEKLFF; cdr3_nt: TGTGCCAGCAGCGTAGGACAGGGGGGTGAAAAACTGTTTTTT
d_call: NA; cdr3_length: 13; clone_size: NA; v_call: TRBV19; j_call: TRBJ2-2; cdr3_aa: CASSSGLIGELFF; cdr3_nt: TGTGCCAGTAGTTCGGGACTGATCGGGGAGCTGTTTTTT
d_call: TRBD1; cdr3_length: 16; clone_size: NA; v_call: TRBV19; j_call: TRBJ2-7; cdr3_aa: CASSISPGGQAYEQYF; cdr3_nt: TGTGCCAGTAGTATATCGCCCGGGGGACAGGCCTACGAGCAGTACTTC
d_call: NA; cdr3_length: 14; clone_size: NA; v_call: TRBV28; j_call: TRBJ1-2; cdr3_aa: CASALTGHDYGYTF; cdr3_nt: TGTGCCAGCGCTCTAACGGGACATGACTATGGCTACACCTTC
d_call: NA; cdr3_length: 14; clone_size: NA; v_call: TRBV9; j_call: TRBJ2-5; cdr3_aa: CASSVDRTDETQYF; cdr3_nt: TGTGCCAGCAGCGTAGACAGGACCGACGAGACCCAGTACTTC
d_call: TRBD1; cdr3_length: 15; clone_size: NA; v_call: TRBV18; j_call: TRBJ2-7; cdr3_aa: CASSPNRGSPYEQYF; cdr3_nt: TGTGCCAGCTCACCGAACAGGGGGTCCCCCTACGAGCAGTACTTC
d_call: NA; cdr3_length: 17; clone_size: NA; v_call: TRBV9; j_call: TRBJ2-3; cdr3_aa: CASSVGLGPAGTDTQYF; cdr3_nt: TGTGCCAGCAGCGTAGGGCTGGGACCCGCGGGGACAGATACGCAGTATTTT
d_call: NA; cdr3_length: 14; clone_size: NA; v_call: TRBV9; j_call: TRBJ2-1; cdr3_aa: CASSVGVGSNEQFF; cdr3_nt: TGTGCCAGCAGCGTAGGGGTCGGGAGCAATGAGCAGTTCTTC
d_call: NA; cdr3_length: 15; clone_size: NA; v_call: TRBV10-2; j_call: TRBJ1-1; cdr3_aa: CASIPSDRTNTEAFF; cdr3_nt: TGCGCCAGCATTCCTTCCGACAGGACGAACACTGAAGCTTTCTTT
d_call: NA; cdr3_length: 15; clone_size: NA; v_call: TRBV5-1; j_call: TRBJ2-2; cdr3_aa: CASSLSPTNTGELFF; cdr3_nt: TGCGCCAGCAGCTTGAGCCCTACGAACACCGGGGAGCTGTTTTTT
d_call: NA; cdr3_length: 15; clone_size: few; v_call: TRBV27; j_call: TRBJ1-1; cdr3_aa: CASSYFGGLGTEAFF; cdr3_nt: TGTGCCAGCAGTTACTTCGGGGGGCTGGGCACTGAAGCTTTCTTT
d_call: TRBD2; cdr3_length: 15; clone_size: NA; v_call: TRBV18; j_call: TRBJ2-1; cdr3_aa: CASSGGLAGNNEQFF; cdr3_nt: TGTGCCAGCTCGGGGGGACTAGCGGGAAACAATGAGCAGTTCTTC
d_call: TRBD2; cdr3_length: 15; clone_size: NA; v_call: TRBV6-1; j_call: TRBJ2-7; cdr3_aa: CASSPPGLAGREQYF; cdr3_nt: TGTGCCAGCAGTCCGCCGGGACTAGCGGGTCGGGAGCAGTACTTC
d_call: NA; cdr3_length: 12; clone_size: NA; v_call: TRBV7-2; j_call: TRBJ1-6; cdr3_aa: CASSLDLSPLHF; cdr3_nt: TGTGCCAGCAGCTTAGATCTTTCACCCCTCCACTTT
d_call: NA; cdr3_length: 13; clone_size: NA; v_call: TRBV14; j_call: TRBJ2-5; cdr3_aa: CASSHRAQETQYF; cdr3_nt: TGTGCCAGCAGCCACAGGGCTCAAGAGACCCAGTACTTC
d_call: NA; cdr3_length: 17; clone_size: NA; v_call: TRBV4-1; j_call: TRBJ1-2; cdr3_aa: CASSQEPQPGNNYGYTF; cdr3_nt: TGCGCCAGCAGCCAAGAGCCTCAGCCAGGGAATAACTATGGCTACACCTTC